This TCR beta chain was sequenced in a study of blood T cell repertoires in COVID-19. Overall study: The origin of the acute and convalescent COVID-19 samples was the United States, Italy and Spain.

Measured with immunoSEQ multiplex PCR; TCRdb has only the in-frame clones, and not every one. The sample consists of 250,000 to 300,000 clones, 90% of them appearing once. This TCR was sampled from a woman aged 40 to 50 with acute or convalescent COVID-19. Sequencing input: peripheral blood.

CDR3 in amino acids: CASSQTFGQGVPTEAFF. The CDR3 DNA reads as TGCGCCAGCAGCCAAACTTTTGGACAGGGAGTTCCAACTGAAGCTTTCTTT. This chain joins TRBV4-1 and TRBJ1-1; 8 nucleotides match TRBD1. CDR1 MGHRA and CDR2 YSYEKL come from the germline V gene. After removal of 2 bases from V and 5 bases from J, the junction contained 13 bases not matched to a gene. This CDR3 is 17 amino acids long.